The entry below describes one T cell receptor (beta chain). These data originate in a study of technical replicates of blood from several donors. Method: immunoSEQ multiplex PCR; TCRdb's copy keeps in-frame clones and lacks some. The sample contains tens of thousands of clones, approximately 93% of which appear only once. The CDR3 sequence is 16 residues long. Germline V lookup: CDR1 SGHDT, CDR2 YYEEEE. V was cut by 3 bases and J by 1 base, with 13 bases left in between. This chain connects TRBV5-6 to TRBJ2-2; D remains unclear. Material: T cells isolated from PBMCs. The origin of this receptor is a human donor in good health. In DNA form, the CDR3 reads TGTGCCAGCAGCTATCTAACAGATGGGAACACCGGGGAGCTGTTTTTT. Translated, it gives CASSYLTDGNTGELFF.